This is a list of T cell receptor beta chains from one sample in a study of OX40 agonist ivuxolimab in advanced cancers. The assay was immunoSEQ multiplex PCR, and TCRdb's table has in-frame clones only and misses some. The table shows 30,000 or so clones, with 85% to 95% occurring only once. Here the sequenced sample was CD4+ or CD8+ T cells sorted from blood, taken in a trial of the OX40 agonist ivuxolimab. These receptors originate from an adult with an advanced solid tumor such as melanoma, head and neck, liver or kidney cancer. CDR3s leave out the opening cysteine and the closing phenylalanine or tryptophan. Fields, in order: J gene, V gene, CDR3 length, clone size, D gene, CDR3 protein. The D gene is left open where the match is weak. Clone size is not always given. Where it is, it says once, few, many or a class for expanded clones.

>TRBJ2-1|TRBV6-6|11|few|TRBD1
ASNLQGKNEQF
>TRBJ1-6|TRBV5-1|13|-|TRBD1
ASSLGGTGGSPLH
>TRBJ2-1|TRBV4-1|13|-|-
ASSPLHLGYNEQF
>TRBJ2-7|TRBV2|13|few|-
ASSPFGGEAYEQY
>TRBJ2-4|TRBV10-1|11|-|-
ASSDSLKNIQY
>TRBJ1-2|TRBV5-6|12|-|TRBD1
ASSADRVRDGYT
>TRBJ2-3|TRBV28|14|-|TRBD2
ASSFVGLATTDTQY
>TRBJ2-7|TRBV27|11|-|-
ASSLGQTYEQY
>TRBJ2-1|TRBV2|15|-|TRBD2
ASRPGLAGGSWNEQF
>TRBJ2-7|TRBV19|15|-|-
ASSIDMEGRGNYEQY
>TRBJ1-1|TRBV29-1|11|-|TRBD1
SAEGTGNTEAF
>TRBJ1-4|TRBV2|12|-|-
ASSDFPPNEKLF
>TRBJ1-1|TRBV18|11|-|-
ASSPLEQIEAF
>TRBJ2-5|TRBV4-1|12|-|TRBD2
ASSASGSQETQY
>TRBJ2-2|TRBV4-2|10|-|-
ASSQGTGELF
>TRBJ1-4|TRBV29-1|10|-|-
SVVGLEEKLF
>TRBJ2-7|TRBV27|13|-|TRBD1
ASSLSSGQGYEQY
>TRBJ2-1|TRBV11-2|10|-|-
ASSLGGAEQF
>TRBJ2-7|TRBV7-9|10|-|-
ASSLPGYEQY
>TRBJ1-1|TRBV18|10|once|-
ASSPPNSEAF
>TRBJ1-1|TRBV14|15|-|-
ASSQDETRPQNTEAF
>TRBJ2-2|TRBV11-2|12|once|-
ASSWGTSTGELF
>TRBJ1-4|TRBV28|14|-|TRBD1
ASSRLTGQAGEKLF
>TRBJ2-7|TRBV29-1|11|-|TRBD2
SVGAGGSNEQY
>TRBJ2-3|TRBV13|15|-|TRBD2
ASSSRLAGDSTDTQY
>TRBJ1-1|TRBV2|12|-|-
ASSRTVAGTEAF
>TRBJ2-7|TRBV5-1|15|-|-
ASSYDEERGRAYEQY
>TRBJ2-3|TRBV6-5|12|-|-
ASSYLLSTDTQY
>TRBJ2-7|TRBV5-4|11|-|TRBD1
ASSLRGRDEQY
>TRBJ2-7|TRBV25-1|11|-|-
ATTSRDKAEQY
>TRBJ2-1|TRBV11-1|12|-|TRBD2
ASSLRLAVNEQF
>TRBJ2-7|TRBV6-6|9|-|TRBD2
ASRRGGEQY
>TRBJ1-4|TRBV2|13|-|-
ASIPKGAEYEKLF
>TRBJ2-7|TRBV27|13|-|TRBD2
ASSSRTRVTYEQY
>TRBJ2-2|TRBV6-5|11|-|TRBD1
ASSQGAAGELF
>TRBJ2-3|TRBV10-3|12|-|-
AISSVASTDTQY
>TRBJ2-7|TRBV5-5|11|-|-
ASSLVGTYEQY
>TRBJ2-3|TRBV11-2|17|-|TRBD2
ASSLAPGLAGVSTDTQY
>TRBJ2-3|TRBV7-3|13|-|TRBD2
ASTLAGGPIDTQY
>TRBJ1-6|TRBV13|14|-|-
ASSSYLDGHNSPLH
>TRBJ2-3|TRBV7-9|14|-|TRBD1
ASSPRQGVVPDTQY
>TRBJ2-1|TRBV6-6|12|-|-
ASSYSPGSNEQF
>TRBJ2-7|TRBV2|11|-|-
ASSEGSSYEQY
>TRBJ2-7|TRBV2|14|-|-
ASSEGPRPQGYEQY
>TRBJ2-7|TRBV10-2|9|-|-
ASSEVYEQY
>TRBJ2-1|TRBV27|13|-|-
ASSLSSSPSNEQF
>TRBJ2-1|TRBV4-1|14|once|-
ASSHGGTANYNEQF
>TRBJ2-2|TRBV7-8|12|-|-
ASSVLASTGELF
>TRBJ2-7|TRBV4-1|13|-|-
ASSQEGRVYYEQY
>TRBJ2-5|TRBV4-1|17|-|TRBD2
ASSLVPGLAGGDKEAQY